This T cell receptor (beta chain) was identified in a study of shared clonotypes between healthy human individuals. Study as a whole: Three CD4 naive, three CD4 memory, two CD8 naive and one CD8 memory plate were used per donor.

CDR3 length: 14 amino acids. The V end was cut by 6 bases, the J end by 0 bases, with 12 bases between. In germline, CDR1 is SNHLY, CDR2 FYNNEI. Measured with immunoSEQ multiplex PCR; TCRdb has only the in-frame clones, and not every one. Here the sample spans some 900,000 clones, 70% to 85% being singletons. This clone was seen only a few times. Its antigen is as yet unknown. The sample contains more than one DNA sequence encoding this CDR3. Points from the study as a whole: Larger estimated richness was generally seen in naive subsets than in memory subsets.

The sequence was collected from a young man in good health. Sequenced sample: memory CD4+ T cells sorted from blood. Indicated subset: CD45RA-negative fraction. This rearrangement joins TRBV2 to TRBJ2-7; D may be TRBD1 or TRBD2 (5 bases each). This CDR3 is CASRGTVSSYEQYF. The CDR3 DNA follows: TGTGCCAGCAGAGGGACGGTGAGCTCCTACGAGCAGTACTTC.